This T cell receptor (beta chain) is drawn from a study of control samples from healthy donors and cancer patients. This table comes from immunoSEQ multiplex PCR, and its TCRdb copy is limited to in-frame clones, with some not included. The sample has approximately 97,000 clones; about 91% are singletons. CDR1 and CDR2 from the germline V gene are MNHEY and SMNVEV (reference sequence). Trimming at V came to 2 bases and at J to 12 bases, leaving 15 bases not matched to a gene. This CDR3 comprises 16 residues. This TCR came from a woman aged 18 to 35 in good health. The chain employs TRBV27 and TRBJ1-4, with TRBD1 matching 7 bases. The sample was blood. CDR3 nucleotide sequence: TGTGCCAGCAGTTTACGCCCTCAGGGGGGAATGGGGGAACTGTTTTTT. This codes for CASSLRPQGGMGELFF.